Following are 14 T cell receptor beta chains from one sample sequenced in a study of human thymus T cells. Profiling relied on immunoSEQ multiplex PCR, and the TCRdb table lists in-frame clones only, not all of them. The sample has about 46,000 clones; just under 95% are singletons. Sequences were obtained from blood. These receptors originate from a girl under two years old with a congenital heart defect but otherwise immunologically healthy.

The chain is built from TRBV5-6 and TRBJ2-6, with D tentatively TRBD1 (6 bases). Trimming took off 0 bases at V and 0 bases at J, with 13 bases between the two ends. From germline, CDR1 is SGHDT and CDR2 YYEEEE. The CDR3 contains 18 residues. The DNA for the CDR3 is TGTGCCAGCAGCTTGGGGGGCAGGGGACGCTCTGGGGCCAACGTCCTGACTTTC. Translated, it gives CASSLGGRGRSGANVLTF. The whole variable domain, filled in from reference TRBV5-6 and TRBJ2-6, reads DAGVTQSPTHLIKTRGQQVTLRCSPKSGHDTVSWYQQALGQGPQFIFQYYEEEERQRGNFPDRFSGHQFPNYSSELNVNALLLGDSALYLCASSLGGRGRSGANVLTFGAGSRLTVL.

The chain uses TRBV5-1 and TRBJ2-3; D is unresolved. CDR3 size: 14 residues. V shed 5 bases and J shed 6 bases, with 16 bases lying between them. In germline, CDR1 is SGHRS, CDR2 YFSETQ. CDR3 sequence (DNA): TGCGCCAGCAGACCCAGTACTCTCGGCGATACGCAGTATTTT. Translating gives CASRPSTLGDTQYF.

CDR3 residues: CASSFGLATSREQYF. CDR3 DNA sequence: TGCGCCAGCAGCTTTGGTTTAGCGACGTCTCGCGAGCAGTACTTC. This chain connects TRBV5-1 to TRBJ2-7, with D tentatively TRBD2 (5 bases). CDR1 and CDR2 (germline): SGHRS, YFSETQ. The length of the CDR3 is 15 residues. Trimming took 2 bases from V and 6 from J, leaving 18 bases between them.

The chain joins TRBV10-3 to TRBJ1-1; D is perhaps TRBD1 (6 bases). This CDR3 is built from 12 residues. Trimming took off 9 bases at V and 1 base at J, with 9 bases between the two ends. Germline assignment: CDR1 ENHRY and CDR2 SYGVKD. The CDR3 DNA sequence: TGTGCCATTAAGGGGGGGAACACTGAAGCTTTCTTT. This encodes CAIKGGNTEAFF.

The chain uses TRBV4-3 and TRBJ2-1, with 7 bases that match TRBD1. The CDR3 spans 14 residues. Germline V gene lookup returns CDR1 LGHNA and CDR2 YSLEER. V lost 5 bases to trimming and J lost 12 bases; unmatched junction nucleotides: 13. CDR3 sequence (DNA): TGCGCCAGCAGCAAAGGGGGCAGCGCCCGAGGGCAGTTCTTC. This gives the protein CASSKGGSARGQFF.

Worth noting for this clone: One end of the junction varies from germline; a read error may be responsible. The chain employs TRBV30 and TRBJ2-1, with TRBD2 matching over 7 bases. CDR1 is GTSNPN, CDR2 SVGIG, per germline (reference sequence). The CDR3 is 14 residues long. The CDR3 reads CARSGESSYNEQFF. DNA of the CDR3: TGTGCCAGGAGCGGGGAAAGCTCCTACAATGAGCAGTTCTTC.

The chain is built from TRBV11-2 and TRBJ2-2; D gene unclear. The V gene lost 3 bases and the J gene lost 5 bases, with 4 bases spanning the gap. Germline CDR1 and CDR2: SGHAT and FQNNGV. This CDR3 spans 12 amino acids. CDR3: CASSFWTGELFF. The CDR3, as DNA: TGTGCCAGCAGCTTTTGGACCGGGGAGCTGTTTTTT. The variable domain in full, with the rest retrieved from reference TRBV11-2 and TRBJ2-2, is EAGVAQSPRYKIIEKRQSVAFWCNPISGHATLYWYQQILGQGPKLLIQFQNNGVVDDSQLPKDRFSAERLKGVDSTLKIQPAKLEDSAVYLCASSFWTGELFFGEGSRLTVL.

The V call is TRBV7-6, the J call TRBJ1-1; the D gene is possibly TRBD1 (5 bases). CDR1 and CDR2 (germline): SGHVS, FNYEAQ. Trimming pared 4 bases from V and 11 bases from J, leaving 17 bases between. The CDR3 totals 13 residues. CDR3 amino acids: CASSSRNDSLAFF. Written as DNA, the CDR3 is TGTGCCAGCAGCTCCCGGAACGACAGTTTGGCTTTCTTT. Drawing the rest from reference TRBV7-6 and TRBJ1-1, the complete variable domain is GAGVSQSPRYKVTKRGQDVALRCDPISGHVSLYWYRQALGQGPEFLTYFNYEAQQDKSGLPNDRFSAERPEGSISTLTIQRTEQRDSAMYRCASSSRNDSLAFFGQGTRLTVV.

The chain has TRBV5-1 and TRBJ2-5; 14 nucleotides line up with TRBD2. CDR3 length equals 16 residues. Losses at the gene ends were 4 bases for V and 4 bases for J; bases not matched to a gene: 6. CDR1 and CDR2 (germline): SGHRS, YFSETQ. The CDR3, as DNA: TGCGCCAGCAGCCCGACTAGCGGGAGGGGGGGAGAGACCCAGTACTTC. Encoded protein: CASSPTSGRGGETQYF.

The genes are TRBV27 and TRBJ2-4; D unresolved. Trimming took off 4 bases at V and 0 bases at J, with 16 bases between the two ends. Germline CDR1 is MNHEY and CDR2 is SMNVEV (reference sequence). CDR3 length equals 17 residues. The CDR3 DNA is TGTGCCAGCAGTTCCAGGTCCAACCCAGGAGCCAAAAACATTCAGTACTTC. Translation gives CASSSRSNPGAKNIQYF.

This chain uses TRBV7-8 with TRBJ2-7; tentatively, D is TRBD2 (6 bases). V dropped 3 bases and J dropped 6 bases, with 18 bases sitting between them. The CDR3 spans 15 residues. Per germline, CDR1 SGHVS and CDR2 FQNEAQ. CDR3 sequence reads: CASSLEERVPSEQYF. For the CDR3, the DNA is TGTGCCAGCAGCTTGGAGGAGCGGGTCCCCTCCGAGCAGTACTTC.

The V call is TRBV7-6, the J call TRBJ2-7; D not certain. The CDR3 is 14 residues long. Deletions cut 5 bases from V and 5 bases from J, with 16 bases between. Germline V CDR1 and CDR2: SGHVS, FNYEAQ. CDR3 in amino acids: CASSHALLPHEQYF. CDR3 coding DNA: TGTGCCAGCAGCCATGCCCTCCTACCCCACGAGCAGTACTTC. The complete variable domain, with remaining parts taken from reference TRBV7-6 and TRBJ2-7, reads GAGVSQSPRYKVTKRGQDVALRCDPISGHVSLYWYRQALGQGPEFLTYFNYEAQQDKSGLPNDRFSAERPEGSISTLTIQRTEQRDSAMYRCASSHALLPHEQYFGPGTRLTVT.

The V call is TRBV25-1, the J call TRBJ2-3; D is undetermined. CDR3 length: 12 amino acids. From germline, CDR1 is MGHDK and CDR2 SYGVNS. The ends were cut back, 8 bases at V and 8 bases at J, with 14 bases in the middle. The CDR3 DNA sequence: TGTGCCAGCCTACATTCTAGTGGTACGCAGTATTTT. It translates to CASLHSSGTQYF.

The chain employs TRBV5-1 and TRBJ2-1; D gene uncertain. Trimming stripped 4 bases from V and 4 bases from J, with 18 bases between. There are 16 residues in the CDR3. Germline CDR1 SGHRS, CDR2 YFSETQ. CDR3 protein: CASSPHASTLYNEQFF. The CDR3 region has the DNA TGCGCCAGCAGCCCACACGCCAGTACCCTTTACAATGAGCAGTTCTTC. Drawing the rest from reference TRBV5-1 and TRBJ2-1, the complete variable domain is KAGVTQTPRYLIKTRGQQVTLSCSPISGHRSVSWYQQTPGQGLQFLFEYFSETQRNKGNFPGRFSGRQFSNSRSEMNVSTLELGDSALYLCASSPHASTLYNEQFFGPGTRLTVL.